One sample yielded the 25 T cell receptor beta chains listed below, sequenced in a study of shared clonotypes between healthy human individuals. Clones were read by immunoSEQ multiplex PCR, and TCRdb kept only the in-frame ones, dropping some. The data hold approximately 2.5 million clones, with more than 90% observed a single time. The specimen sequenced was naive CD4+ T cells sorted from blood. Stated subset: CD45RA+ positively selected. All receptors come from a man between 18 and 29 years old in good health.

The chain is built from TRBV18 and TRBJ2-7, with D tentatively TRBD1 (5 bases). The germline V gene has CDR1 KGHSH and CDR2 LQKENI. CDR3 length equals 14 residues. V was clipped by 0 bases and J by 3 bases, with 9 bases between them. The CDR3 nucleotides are TGTGCCAGCTCACCACCGTCCAGGGACTACGAGCAGTACTTC. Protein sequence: CASSPPSRDYEQYF.

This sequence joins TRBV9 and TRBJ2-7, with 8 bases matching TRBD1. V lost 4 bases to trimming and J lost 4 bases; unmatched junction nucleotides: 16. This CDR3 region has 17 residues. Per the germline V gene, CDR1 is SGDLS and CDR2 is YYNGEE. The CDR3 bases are TGTGCCAGCAGCTCCGCCCCCCCGGGACAGGTTTTTTACGAGCAGTACTTC. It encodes CASSSAPPGQVFYEQYF.

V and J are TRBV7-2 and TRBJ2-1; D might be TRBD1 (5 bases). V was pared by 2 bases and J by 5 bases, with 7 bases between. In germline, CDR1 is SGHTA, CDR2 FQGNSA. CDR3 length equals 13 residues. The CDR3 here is CASSLYRNNEQFF. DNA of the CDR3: TGTGCCAGCAGCTTATACAGGAACAATGAGCAGTTCTTC.

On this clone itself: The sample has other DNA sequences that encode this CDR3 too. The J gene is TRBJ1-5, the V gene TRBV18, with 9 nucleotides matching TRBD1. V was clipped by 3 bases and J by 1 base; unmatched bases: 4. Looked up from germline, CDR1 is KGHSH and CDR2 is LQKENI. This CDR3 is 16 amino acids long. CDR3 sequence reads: CASSPGTGPSNQPQHF. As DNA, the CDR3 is TGTGCCAGCTCACCCGGGACAGGGCCCAGCAATCAGCCCCAGCATTTT.

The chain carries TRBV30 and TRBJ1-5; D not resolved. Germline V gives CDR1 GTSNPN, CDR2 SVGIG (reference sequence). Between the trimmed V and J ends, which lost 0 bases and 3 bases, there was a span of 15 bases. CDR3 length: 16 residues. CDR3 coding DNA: TGTGCCTGGAGTGTATATCGTACGGGTTTCAATCAGCCCCAGCATTTT. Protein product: CAWSVYRTGFNQPQHF.

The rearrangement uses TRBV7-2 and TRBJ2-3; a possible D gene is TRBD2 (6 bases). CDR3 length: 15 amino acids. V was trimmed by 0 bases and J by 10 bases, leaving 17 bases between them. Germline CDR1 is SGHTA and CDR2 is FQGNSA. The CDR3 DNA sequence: TGTGCCAGCAGCTTAGCGGTCGCGGGGCAGATGGCGCAGTATTTT. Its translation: CASSLAVAGQMAQYF.

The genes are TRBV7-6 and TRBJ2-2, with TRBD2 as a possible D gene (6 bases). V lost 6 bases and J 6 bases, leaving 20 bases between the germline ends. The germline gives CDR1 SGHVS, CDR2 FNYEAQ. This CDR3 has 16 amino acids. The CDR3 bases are TGTGCCAGCAGTCACTCCTTCCGGGGAGGTGCCGGGGAGCTGTTTTTT. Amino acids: CASSHSFRGGAGELFF.

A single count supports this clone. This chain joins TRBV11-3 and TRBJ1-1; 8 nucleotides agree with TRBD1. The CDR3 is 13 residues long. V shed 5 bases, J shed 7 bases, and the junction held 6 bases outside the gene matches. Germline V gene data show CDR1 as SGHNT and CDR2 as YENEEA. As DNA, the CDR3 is TGTGCCAGCAGCACCCGGACAGGGAATGAAGCTTTCTTT. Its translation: CASSTRTGNEAFF.

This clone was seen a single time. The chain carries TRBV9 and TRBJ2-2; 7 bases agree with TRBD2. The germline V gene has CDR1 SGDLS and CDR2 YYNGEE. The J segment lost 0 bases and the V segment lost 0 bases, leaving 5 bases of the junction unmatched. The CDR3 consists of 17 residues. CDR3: CASSVEAGNANTGELFF. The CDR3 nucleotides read TGTGCCAGCAGCGTAGAAGCGGGGAACGCGAACACCGGGGAGCTGTTTTTT.

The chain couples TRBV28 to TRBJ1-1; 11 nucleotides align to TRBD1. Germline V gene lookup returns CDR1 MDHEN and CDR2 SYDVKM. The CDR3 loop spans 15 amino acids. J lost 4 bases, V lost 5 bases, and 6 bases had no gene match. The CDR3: CASSNRDRGGTEAFF. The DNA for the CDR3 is TGTGCCAGCAGTAACCGGGACAGGGGGGGCACTGAAGCTTTCTTT.

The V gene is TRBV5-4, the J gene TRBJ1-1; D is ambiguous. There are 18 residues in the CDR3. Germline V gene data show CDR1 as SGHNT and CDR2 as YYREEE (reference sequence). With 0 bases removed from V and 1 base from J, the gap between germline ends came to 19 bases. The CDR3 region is CASSLDGRVGIRNTEAFF. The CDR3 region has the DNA TGTGCCAGCAGCTTGGATGGCCGAGTGGGCATACGGAACACTGAAGCTTTCTTT.

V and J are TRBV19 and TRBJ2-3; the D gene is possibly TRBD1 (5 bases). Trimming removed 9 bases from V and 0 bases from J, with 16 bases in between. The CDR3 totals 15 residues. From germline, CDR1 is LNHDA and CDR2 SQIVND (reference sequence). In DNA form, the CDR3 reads TGTGCCAGCAGAGGACAAGCGCTGAGCACAGATACGCAGTATTTT. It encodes CASRGQALSTDTQYF.

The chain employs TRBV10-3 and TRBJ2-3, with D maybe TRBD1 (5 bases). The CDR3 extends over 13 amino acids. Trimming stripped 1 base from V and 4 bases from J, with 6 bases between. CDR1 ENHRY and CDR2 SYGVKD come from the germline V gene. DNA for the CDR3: TGTGCCATCAGTGAGTTCAGGGCAGATACGCAGTATTTT. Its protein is CAISEFRADTQYF.

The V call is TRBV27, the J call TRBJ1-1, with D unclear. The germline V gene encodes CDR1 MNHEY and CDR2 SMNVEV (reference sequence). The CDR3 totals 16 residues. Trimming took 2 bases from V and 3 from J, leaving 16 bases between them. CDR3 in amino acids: CASSLESGPYYTEAFF. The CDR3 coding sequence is TGTGCCAGCAGTTTAGAATCAGGACCGTATTACACTGAAGCTTTCTTT.

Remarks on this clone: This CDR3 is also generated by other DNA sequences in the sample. DNA for the CDR3: TGTGCCAGCTCACCAACTAGCGGTAGGGAGACCCAGTACTTC. Protein: CASSPTSGRETQYF. The chain uses TRBV18 and TRBJ2-5; 8 bases match TRBD2. This CDR3 comprises 14 residues. Germline V gene lookup returns CDR1 KGHSH and CDR2 LQKENI. V shed 2 bases, J shed 5 bases, and the junction held 4 bases outside the gene matches.

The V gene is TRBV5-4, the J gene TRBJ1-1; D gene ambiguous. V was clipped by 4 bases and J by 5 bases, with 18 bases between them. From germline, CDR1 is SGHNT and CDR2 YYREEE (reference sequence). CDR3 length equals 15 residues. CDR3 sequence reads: CASSPPPQGITEAFF. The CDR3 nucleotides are TGTGCCAGCAGCCCCCCCCCACAAGGGATAACTGAAGCTTTCTTT.

The CDR3 protein is CASTAGGAYEQYF. DNA for the CDR3: TGTGCCAGCACCGCCGGGGGGGCCTACGAGCAGTACTTC. The rearrangement uses TRBV2 and TRBJ2-7; 8 bases agree with TRBD2. From germline, CDR1 is SNHLY and CDR2 FYNNEI. This CDR3 spans 13 amino acids. J gave up 2 bases and V 7 bases, and 4 bases lay outside the gene matches.

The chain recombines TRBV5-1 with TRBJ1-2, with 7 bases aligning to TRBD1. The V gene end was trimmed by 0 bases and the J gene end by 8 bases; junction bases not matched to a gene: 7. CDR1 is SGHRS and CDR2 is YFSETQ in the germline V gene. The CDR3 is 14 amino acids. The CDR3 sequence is CASSLESGGGGYTF. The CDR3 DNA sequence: TGCGCCAGCAGCTTGGAGTCAGGGGGTGGCGGCTACACCTTC.

The CDR3 region has the DNA TGTGCCAGCAGTTCTGCTTCCGGGGAGCTGTTTTTT. It translates to CASSSASGELFF. The chain employs TRBV6-5 and TRBJ2-2; D is undetermined. CDR1 and CDR2 (germline): MNHEY, SVGAGI. V gave up 4 bases and J gave up 6 bases, with 6 bases separating them. This CDR3 has 12 amino acids.

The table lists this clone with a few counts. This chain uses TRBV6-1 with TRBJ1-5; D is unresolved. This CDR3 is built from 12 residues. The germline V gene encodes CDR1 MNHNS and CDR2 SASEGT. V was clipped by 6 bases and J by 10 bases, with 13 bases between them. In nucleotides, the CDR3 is TGTGCCAGCAGGCGGGATGTGGGCCCCCAGCATTTT. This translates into CASRRDVGPQHF.

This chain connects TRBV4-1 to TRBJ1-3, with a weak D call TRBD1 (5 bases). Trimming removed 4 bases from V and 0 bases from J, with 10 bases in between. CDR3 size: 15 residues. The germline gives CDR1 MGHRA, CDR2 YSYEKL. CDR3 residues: CASSLDNYSGNTIYF. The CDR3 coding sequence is TGCGCCAGCAGCCTGGACAATTACTCTGGAAACACCATATATTTT.

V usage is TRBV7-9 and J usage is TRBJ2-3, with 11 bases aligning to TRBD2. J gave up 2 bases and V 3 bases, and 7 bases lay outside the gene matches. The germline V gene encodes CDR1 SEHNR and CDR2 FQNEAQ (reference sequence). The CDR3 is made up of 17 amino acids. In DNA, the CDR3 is TGTGCCAGCAGCTTTTATAGGACTAGCGGGTACACAGATACGCAGTATTTT. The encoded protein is CASSFYRTSGYTDTQYF.

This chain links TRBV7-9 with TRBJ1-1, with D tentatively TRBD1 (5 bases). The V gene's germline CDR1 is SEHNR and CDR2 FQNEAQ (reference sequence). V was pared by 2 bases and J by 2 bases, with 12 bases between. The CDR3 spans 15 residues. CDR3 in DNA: TGTGCCAGCAGCTTAAGGCAGACAGACAACACTGAAGCTTTCTTT. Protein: CASSLRQTDNTEAFF.

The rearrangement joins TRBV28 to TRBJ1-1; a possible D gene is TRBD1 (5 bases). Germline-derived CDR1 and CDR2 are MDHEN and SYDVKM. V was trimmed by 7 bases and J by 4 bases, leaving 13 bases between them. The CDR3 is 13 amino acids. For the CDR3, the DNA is TGTGCCAGCATTAGGGGCACAAGCACTGAAGCTTTCTTT. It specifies CASIRGTSTEAFF.

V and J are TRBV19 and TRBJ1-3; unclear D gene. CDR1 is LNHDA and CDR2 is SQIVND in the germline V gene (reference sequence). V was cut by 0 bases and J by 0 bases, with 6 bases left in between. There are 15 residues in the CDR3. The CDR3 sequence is CASSIDGISGNTIYF. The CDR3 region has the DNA TGTGCCAGTAGTATAGACGGAATCTCTGGAAACACCATATATTTT.